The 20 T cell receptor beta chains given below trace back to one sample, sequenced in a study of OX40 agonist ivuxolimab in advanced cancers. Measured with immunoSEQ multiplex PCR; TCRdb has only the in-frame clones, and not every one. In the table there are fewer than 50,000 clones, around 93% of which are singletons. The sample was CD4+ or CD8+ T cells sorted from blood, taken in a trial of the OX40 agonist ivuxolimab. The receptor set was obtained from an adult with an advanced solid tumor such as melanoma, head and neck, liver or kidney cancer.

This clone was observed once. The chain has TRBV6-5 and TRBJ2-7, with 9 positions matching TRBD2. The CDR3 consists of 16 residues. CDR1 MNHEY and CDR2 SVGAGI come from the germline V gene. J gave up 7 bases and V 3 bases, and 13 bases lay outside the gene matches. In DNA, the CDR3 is TGTGCCAGCAGTTATTCCTGGACTAGCGAGCATGGGGAGCAGTACTTC. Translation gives CASSYSWTSEHGEQYF.

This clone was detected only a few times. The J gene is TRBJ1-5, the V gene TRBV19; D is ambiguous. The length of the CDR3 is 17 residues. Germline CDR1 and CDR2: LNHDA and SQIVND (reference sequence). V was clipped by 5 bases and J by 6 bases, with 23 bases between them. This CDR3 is CASSPWGSLPAGQPQHF. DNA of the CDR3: TGTGCCAGTAGTCCTTGGGGATCTCTTCCGGCCGGTCAGCCCCAGCATTTT.

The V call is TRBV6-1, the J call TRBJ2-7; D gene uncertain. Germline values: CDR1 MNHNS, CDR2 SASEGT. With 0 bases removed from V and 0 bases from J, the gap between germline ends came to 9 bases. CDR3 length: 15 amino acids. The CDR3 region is CASSEASTASYEQYF. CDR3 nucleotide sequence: TGTGCCAGCAGTGAAGCGTCAACAGCCTCCTACGAGCAGTACTTC.

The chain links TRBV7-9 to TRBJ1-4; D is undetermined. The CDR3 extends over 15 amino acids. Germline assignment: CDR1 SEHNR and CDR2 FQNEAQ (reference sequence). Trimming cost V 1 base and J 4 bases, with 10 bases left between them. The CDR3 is CASSLGTSRNEKLFF. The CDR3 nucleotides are TGTGCCAGCAGCTTAGGGACGAGTCGTAATGAAAAACTGTTTTTT.

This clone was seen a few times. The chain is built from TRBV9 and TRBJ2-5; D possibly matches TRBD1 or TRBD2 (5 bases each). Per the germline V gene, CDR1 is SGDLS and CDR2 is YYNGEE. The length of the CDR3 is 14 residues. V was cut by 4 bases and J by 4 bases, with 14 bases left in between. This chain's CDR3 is CASSLGTGPETQYF. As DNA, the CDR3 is TGTGCCAGCAGCCTTGGGACGGGGCCAGAGACCCAGTACTTC.

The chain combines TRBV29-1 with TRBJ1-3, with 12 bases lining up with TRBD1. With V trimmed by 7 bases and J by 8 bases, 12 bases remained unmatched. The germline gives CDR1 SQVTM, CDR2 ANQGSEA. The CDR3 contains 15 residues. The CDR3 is CSASKPGQGADTIYF. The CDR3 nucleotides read TGCAGCGCCTCGAAGCCGGGACAGGGGGCGGACACCATATATTTT.

CDR3 loop: CASRGGAQYNEQFF. The DNA of the CDR3 is TGTGCCAGTAGAGGGGGCGCCCAATACAATGAGCAGTTCTTC. V and J are TRBV19 and TRBJ2-1; TRBD1 aligns across 7 bases. Losses at the gene ends were 6 bases for V and 4 bases for J; bases not matched to a gene: 6. The germline gives CDR1 LNHDA, CDR2 SQIVND (reference sequence). The CDR3 has 14 residues.

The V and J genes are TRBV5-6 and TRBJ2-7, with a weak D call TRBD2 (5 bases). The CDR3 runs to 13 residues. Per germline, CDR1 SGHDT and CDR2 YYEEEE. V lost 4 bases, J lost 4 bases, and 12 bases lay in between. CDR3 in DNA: TGTGCCAGCAGCGATGGCACGGGGTACGAGCAGTACTTC. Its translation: CASSDGTGYEQYF. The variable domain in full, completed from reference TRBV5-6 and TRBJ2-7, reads DAGVTQSPTHLIKTRGQQVTLRCSPKSGHDTVSWYQQALGQGPQFIFQYYEEEERQRGNFPDRFSGHQFPNYSSELNVNALLLGDSALYLCASSDGTGYEQYFGPGTRLTVT.

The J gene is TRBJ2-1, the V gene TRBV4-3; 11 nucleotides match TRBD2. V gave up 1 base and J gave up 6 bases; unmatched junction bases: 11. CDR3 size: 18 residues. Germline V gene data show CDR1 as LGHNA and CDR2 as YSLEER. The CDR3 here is CASSQVGLAGGTGNEQFF. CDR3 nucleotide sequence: TGCGCCAGCAGCCAAGTAGGGCTAGCGGGAGGAACGGGCAATGAGCAGTTCTTC.

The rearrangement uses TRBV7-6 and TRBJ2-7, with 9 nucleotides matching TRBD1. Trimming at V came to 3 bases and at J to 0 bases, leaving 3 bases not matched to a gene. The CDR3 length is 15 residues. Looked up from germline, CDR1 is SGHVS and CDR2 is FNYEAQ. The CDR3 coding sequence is TGTGCCAGCAGCTTGGGGACAGGGAGCTCCTACGAGCAGTACTTC. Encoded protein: CASSLGTGSSYEQYF.

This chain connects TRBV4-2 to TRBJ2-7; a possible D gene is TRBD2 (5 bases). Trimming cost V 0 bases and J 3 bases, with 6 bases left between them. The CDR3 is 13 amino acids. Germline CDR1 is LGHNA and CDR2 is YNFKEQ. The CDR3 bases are TGTGCCAGCAGCCAAGATCGGGGCTACGAGCAGTACTTC. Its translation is CASSQDRGYEQYF.

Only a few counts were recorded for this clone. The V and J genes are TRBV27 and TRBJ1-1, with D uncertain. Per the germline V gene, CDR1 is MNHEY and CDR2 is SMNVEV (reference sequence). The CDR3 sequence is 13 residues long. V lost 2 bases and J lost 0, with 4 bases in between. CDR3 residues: CASSLGMNTEAFF. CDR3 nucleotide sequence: TGTGCCAGCAGTTTAGGGATGAACACTGAAGCTTTCTTT.

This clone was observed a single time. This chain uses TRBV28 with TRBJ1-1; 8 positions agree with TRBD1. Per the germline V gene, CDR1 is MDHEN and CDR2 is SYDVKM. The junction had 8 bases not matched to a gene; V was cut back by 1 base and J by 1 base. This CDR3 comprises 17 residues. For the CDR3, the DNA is TGTGCCAGCAGTTTATACGCGGGACAGGCGACGAACACTGAAGCTTTCTTT. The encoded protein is CASSLYAGQATNTEAFF.

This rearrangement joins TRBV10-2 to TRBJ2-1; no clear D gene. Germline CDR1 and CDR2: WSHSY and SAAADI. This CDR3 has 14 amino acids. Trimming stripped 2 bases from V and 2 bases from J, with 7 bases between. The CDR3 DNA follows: TGCGCCAGCAGTGAGGGACGCGCCTACAATGAGCAGTTCTTC. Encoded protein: CASSEGRAYNEQFF.

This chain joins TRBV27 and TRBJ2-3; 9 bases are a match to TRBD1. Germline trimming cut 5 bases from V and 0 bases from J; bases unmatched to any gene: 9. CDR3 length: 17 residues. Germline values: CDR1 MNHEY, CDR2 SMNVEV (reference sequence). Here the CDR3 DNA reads TGTGCCAGCAGTATGAACAGGGGGCTAGCTAGCACAGATACGCAGTATTTT. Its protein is CASSMNRGLASTDTQYF.

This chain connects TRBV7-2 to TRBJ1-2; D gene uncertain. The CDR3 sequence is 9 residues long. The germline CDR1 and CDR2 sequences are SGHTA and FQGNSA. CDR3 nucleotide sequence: TGTGGTTCCGGGAATGGCTACACCTTC. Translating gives CGSGNGYTF.

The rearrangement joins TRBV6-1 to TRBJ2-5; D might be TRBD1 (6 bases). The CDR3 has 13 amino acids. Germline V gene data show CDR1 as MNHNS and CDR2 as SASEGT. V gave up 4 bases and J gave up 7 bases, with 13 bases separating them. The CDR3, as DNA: TGTGCCAGCAGTGTCCTCGTAGGGGGGACCCAGTACTTC. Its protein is CASSVLVGGTQYF.

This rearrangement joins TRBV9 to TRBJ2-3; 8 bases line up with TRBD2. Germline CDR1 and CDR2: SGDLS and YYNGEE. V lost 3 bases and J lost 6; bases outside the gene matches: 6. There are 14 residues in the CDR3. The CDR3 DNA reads TGTGCCAGCAGCGAATTAGCGGGAAGGGATACGCAGTATTTT. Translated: CASSELAGRDTQYF.

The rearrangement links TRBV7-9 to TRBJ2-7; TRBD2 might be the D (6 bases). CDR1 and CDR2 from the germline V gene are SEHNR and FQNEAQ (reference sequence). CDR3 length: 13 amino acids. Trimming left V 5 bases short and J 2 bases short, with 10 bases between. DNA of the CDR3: TGTGCCAGCAGCATTAGCGGAACCTACGAGCAGTACTTC. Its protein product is CASSISGTYEQYF.

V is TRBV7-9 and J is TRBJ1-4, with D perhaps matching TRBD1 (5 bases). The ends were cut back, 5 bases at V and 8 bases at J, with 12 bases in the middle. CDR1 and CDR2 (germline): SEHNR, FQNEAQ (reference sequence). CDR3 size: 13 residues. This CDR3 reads CASSPSRTEKLFF. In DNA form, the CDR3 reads TGTGCCAGCAGCCCCAGCAGGACAGAAAAACTGTTTTTT.